Listed below are T cell receptor beta chains from one sample, sequenced in a study of blood T cell repertoires in COVID-19. Assay used: immunoSEQ multiplex PCR; TCRdb lists only in-frame clones, some missing. Of 250,000 to 350,000 clones in the sample, roughly nine tenths were seen once. Sequenced sample: peripheral blood. These receptor sequences come from a woman in her forties or fifties who had recovered from COVID-19. Each CDR3 is given with its conserved first and last residue. A D gene is named only where the DNA matches it firmly. Clone size is given for some rows only: seen once, a few or many times, or a class if the clone is expanded.

TRBV27	14	TRBJ1-5	NA	TRBD1	CASSPGQSYQPQHF	TGTGCCAGCAGTCCGGGACAGTCCTATCAGCCCCAGCATTTT
TRBV6-5	13	TRBJ1-1	NA	NA	CASRRPGNTEAFF	TGTGCCAGCAGACGCCCAGGGAACACTGAAGCTTTCTTT
TRBV6-6	13	TRBJ2-2	NA	TRBD2	CASTHGGTGELFF	TGTGCCAGCACCCACGGGGGGACCGGGGAGCTGTTTTTT
TRBV7-8	13	TRBJ1-2	few	NA	CASSLLGSYGYTF	TGTGCCAGCAGCCTGCTAGGGAGCTATGGCTACACCTTC
TRBV19	12	TRBJ1-2	NA	NA	CASTGYDYGYTF	TGTGCCAGTACAGGGTATGACTATGGCTACACCTTC
TRBV19	14	TRBJ2-7	NA	TRBD1	CASRQSTGGYEQYF	TGTGCCAGTAGGCAGTCGACAGGGGGATACGAGCAGTACTTC
TRBV6-6	15	TRBJ2-7	NA	TRBD2	CASSLTSGGTYEQYF	TGTGCCAGCAGTTTGACTAGCGGGGGGACCTACGAGCAGTACTTC
TRBV5-1	13	TRBJ2-3	once	TRBD1	CASSSEQGRTQYF	TGCGCCAGCAGCTCGGAACAGGGGAGAACGCAGTATTTT
TRBV11-2	12	TRBJ2-5	NA	TRBD2	CASSPQGLTQYF	TGTGCCAGCAGCCCCCAGGGACTAACCCAGTACTTC
TRBV10-3	14	TRBJ2-5	NA	NA	CAISESPGSETQYF	TGTGCCATCAGTGAGTCGCCGGGGAGCGAGACCCAGTACTTC
TRBV27	14	TRBJ2-7	NA	TRBD1	CASSFSGGGNEQYF	TGTGCCAGCAGTTTTTCAGGGGGCGGAAACGAGCAGTACTTC
TRBV30	12	TRBJ1-1	NA	TRBD1	CAWRGQGAEAFF	TGTGCCTGGAGAGGACAGGGGGCTGAAGCTTTCTTT
TRBV12-3/TRBV12-4	13	TRBJ1-3	few	NA	CASSSRSGNTIYF	TGTGCCAGCAGTTCCCGCTCTGGAAACACCATATATTTT
TRBV4-1	15	TRBJ2-7	NA	NA	CASSQGTGPDYEQYF	TGCGCCAGCAGCCAAGGTACAGGCCCGGACTACGAGCAGTACTTC
TRBV7-8	16	TRBJ1-5	NA	TRBD1	CASSPRQGASNQPQHF	TGTGCCAGCAGCCCTCGACAGGGGGCCAGCAATCAGCCCCAGCATTTT
TRBV5-5	17	TRBJ1-1	NA	NA	CASSSSGTPSGPAEAFF	TGTGCCAGCAGCTCGAGCGGGACACCATCCGGGCCCGCTGAAGCTTTCTTT
TRBV6-2/TRBV6-3	16	TRBJ2-7	NA	TRBD2	CASSSKTSGFSYEQYF	TGTGCCAGCAGTTCCAAGACTAGCGGGTTTTCCTACGAGCAGTACTTC
TRBV27	21	TRBJ1-6	NA	TRBD1	CASASPLDPRKTGGNGLTLHF	TGTGCCAGCGCTAGCCCTTTAGACCCACGGAAGACAGGGGGCAACGGACTGACCCTCCACTTT
TRBV5-1	14	TRBJ2-7	NA	TRBD1	CASSTGTGALEQYF	TGCGCCAGCAGCACCGGGACAGGGGCACTCGAGCAGTACTTC
TRBV6-5	14	TRBJ2-2	NA	TRBD2	CASNGLAGAGELFF	TGTGCCAGCAACGGACTAGCGGGAGCCGGGGAGCTGTTTTTT
TRBV6-1	14	TRBJ1-2	NA	NA	CASSEAPGNYGYTF	TGTGCCAGCAGTGAAGCGCCGGGGAACTATGGCTACACCTTC
TRBV5-1	15	TRBJ2-1	NA	TRBD2	CASSPSGATNNEQFF	TGCGCCAGCAGCCCAAGCGGGGCGACTAACAATGAGCAGTTCTTC
TRBV6-5	14	TRBJ1-2	once	NA	CASRRLEGAGGYTF	TGTGCCAGCAGGCGTCTGGAAGGGGCGGGGGGCTACACCTTC
TRBV9	12	TRBJ2-5	NA	TRBD2	CASQREGETQYF	TGTGCCAGCCAGCGGGAGGGGGAGACCCAGTACTTC
TRBV5-4	15	TRBJ2-3	NA	NA	CASSLSVGVTDTQYF	TGTGCCAGCAGCTTGTCCGTGGGAGTCACAGATACGCAGTATTTT
TRBV28	16	TRBJ2-7	NA	TRBD2	CASSSWVKRERDEQYF	TGTGCCAGCAGTTCCTGGGTCAAGCGGGAGAGGGACGAGCAGTACTTC
TRBV28	17	TRBJ2-7	NA	TRBD2	CASTTLGLAGGPYEQYF	TGTGCCAGCACAACCCTCGGTCTAGCGGGAGGGCCCTACGAGCAGTACTTC
TRBV7-6	16	TRBJ2-3	NA	TRBD1	CASSSTLDRGTDTQYF	TGTGCCAGCAGCTCGACTCTGGACAGGGGCACAGATACGCAGTATTTT
TRBV7-2	15	TRBJ2-2	NA	TRBD2	CASSPSGSNTGELFF	TGTGCCAGCAGCCCTAGCGGATCGAACACCGGGGAGCTGTTTTTT
TRBV13	15	TRBJ2-1	NA	TRBD2	CASSLTSGNYNEQFF	TGTGCCAGCAGCTTAACTAGCGGAAACTACAATGAGCAGTTCTTC
TRBV30	12	TRBJ2-5	NA	NA	CAWSLVQETQYF	TGTGCCTGGAGTTTAGTGCAAGAGACCCAGTACTTC
TRBV27	13	TRBJ1-1	NA	NA	CASSFKPNTEAFF	TGTGCCAGCAGTTTTAAGCCCAACACTGAAGCTTTCTTT
TRBV4-3	15	TRBJ1-1	NA	NA	CASSQEWTTNTEAFF	TGCGCCAGCAGCCAAGAGTGGACAACTAACACTGAAGCTTTCTTT
TRBV28	14	TRBJ2-7	NA	NA	CASSKRQVVFEQYF	TGTGCCAGCAGTAAAAGGCAGGTCGTTTTCGAGCAGTACTTC
TRBV5-6	14	TRBJ1-3	NA	TRBD1	CASSDRGRGNTIYF	TGTGCCAGCAGCGACAGGGGGCGAGGAAACACCATATATTTT
TRBV14	14	TRBJ1-1	NA	NA	CASSQEPRAGKAFF	TGTGCCAGCAGCCAAGAACCACGGGCAGGGAAGGCTTTCTTT
TRBV5-1	16	TRBJ1-4	NA	TRBD1	CASSSFGQGAGEKLFF	TGCGCCAGCAGCTCTTTTGGACAGGGGGCCGGTGAAAAACTGTTTTTT
TRBV5-1	16	TRBJ2-1	NA	TRBD1	CASSSGQGPPARGQFF	TGCGCCAGCAGCTCCGGACAGGGTCCCCCCGCGAGAGGGCAGTTCTTC
TRBV9	13	TRBJ2-3	NA	TRBD2	CASGSGSTDTQYF	TGTGCCAGCGGTAGCGGGAGCACAGATACGCAGTATTTT
TRBV2	13	TRBJ2-5	NA	TRBD2	CAKGLAGGETQYF	TGTGCCAAGGGACTAGCGGGAGGAGAGACCCAGTACTTC
TRBV7-9	13	TRBJ1-2	NA	TRBD1	CASSLGQGYGYTF	TGTGCCAGCAGCTTGGGACAGGGTTATGGCTACACCTTC
TRBV5-1	14	TRBJ1-2	NA	TRBD1	CASSPGQGMDGYTF	TGCGCCAGCAGCCCCGGACAGGGAATGGATGGCTACACCTTC
TRBV7-2	15	TRBJ2-6	few	NA	CASSLARAGANVLTF	TGTGCCAGCAGCTTAGCAAGAGCTGGGGCCAACGTCCTGACTTTC
TRBV10-3	12	TRBJ1-4	NA	NA	CATGPGTEKLFF	TGTGCCACCGGACCAGGGACAGAAAAACTGTTTTTT
TRBV7-9	17	TRBJ1-2	NA	TRBD1	CASSLSHAGGSGYGYTF	TGTGCCAGCAGCTTATCCCATGCAGGGGGATCGGGCTATGGCTACACCTTC
TRBV5-3	16	TRBJ1-1	NA	NA	CARSFIWGGLNTEAFF	TGTGCCAGAAGCTTCATCTGGGGCGGCCTGAACACTGAAGCTTTCTTT